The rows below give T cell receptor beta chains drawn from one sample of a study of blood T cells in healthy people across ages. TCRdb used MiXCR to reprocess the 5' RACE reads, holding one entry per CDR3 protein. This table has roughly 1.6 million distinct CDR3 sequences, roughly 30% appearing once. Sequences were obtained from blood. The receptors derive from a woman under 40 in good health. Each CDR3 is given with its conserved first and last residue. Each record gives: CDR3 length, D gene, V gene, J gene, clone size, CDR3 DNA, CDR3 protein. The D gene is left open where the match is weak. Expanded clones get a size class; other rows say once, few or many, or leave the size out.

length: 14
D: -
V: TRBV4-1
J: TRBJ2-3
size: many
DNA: TGCGCCAGCAGCCAACCAGCGGGCACAGATACGCAGTATTTT
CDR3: CASSQPAGTDTQYF

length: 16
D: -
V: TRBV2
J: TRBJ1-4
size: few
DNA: TGTGCCAGCAGTGAACCCGGGGAGGAGGCTAATGAAAAACTGTTTTTT
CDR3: CASSEPGEEANEKLFF

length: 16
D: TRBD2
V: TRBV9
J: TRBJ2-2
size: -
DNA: TGTGCCAGCAGCGTAGTGGCTAGCGGGAGTACCGGGGAGCTGTTTTTT
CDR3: CASSVVASGSTGELFF

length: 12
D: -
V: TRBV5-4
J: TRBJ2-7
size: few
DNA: TGTGCCAGCAGCCCAGCTAGGGGCGAGCAGTACTTC
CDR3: CASSPARGEQYF

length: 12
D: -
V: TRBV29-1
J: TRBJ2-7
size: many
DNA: TGCAGCGTCGCCGGGCCCACCTACGAGCAGTACTTC
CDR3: CSVAGPTYEQYF

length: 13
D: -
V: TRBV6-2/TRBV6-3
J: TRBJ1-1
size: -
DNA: TGTGCCAGCATCCGATCTACCAACACTGAAGCTTTCTTT
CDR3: CASIRSTNTEAFF

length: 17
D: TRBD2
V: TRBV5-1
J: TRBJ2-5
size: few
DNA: TGCGCCAGCAGCTTGGCCGGGACTAGCGGGAGTACGGAGACCCAGTACTTC
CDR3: CASSLAGTSGSTETQYF

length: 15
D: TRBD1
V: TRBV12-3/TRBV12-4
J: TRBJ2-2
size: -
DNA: TGTGCCAGCAGTCTACAGGGGTCGAACACCGGGGAGCTGTTTTTT
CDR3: CASSLQGSNTGELFF

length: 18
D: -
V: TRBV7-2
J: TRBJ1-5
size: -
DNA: TGTGCCAGCAGCTTAGAGTCGGGAGGGGCGGGTAGCAATCAGCCCCAGCATTTT
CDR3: CASSLESGGAGSNQPQHF

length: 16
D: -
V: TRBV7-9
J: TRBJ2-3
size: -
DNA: TGTGCCAGCAGCACCACCCTTTACTCAGAAACAGGTACGCAGTATTTT
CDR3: CASSTTLYSETGTQYF

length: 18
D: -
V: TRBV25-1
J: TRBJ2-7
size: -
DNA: TGTGCCAGCAGTGAATTTGGGAGTTCCGCCCAACCCTCCTACGAGCAGTACTTC
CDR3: CASSEFGSSAQPSYEQYF

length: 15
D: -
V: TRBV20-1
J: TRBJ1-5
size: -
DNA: TGCAGTGCTAGAGATCCCAGGGATAGCAATCAGCCCCAGCATTTT
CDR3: CSARDPRDSNQPQHF

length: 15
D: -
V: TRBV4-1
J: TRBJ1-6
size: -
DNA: TGCGCCAGCAGCCCGGGGACCCTAGCAATTTCACCCCTCCACTTT
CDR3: CASSPGTLAISPLHF

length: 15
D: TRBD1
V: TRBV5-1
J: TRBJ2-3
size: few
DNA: TGCGCCAGCGGCGAGGACAGGACTAGCACAGATACGCAGTATTTT
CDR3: CASGEDRTSTDTQYF

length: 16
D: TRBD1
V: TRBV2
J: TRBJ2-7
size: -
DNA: TGTGCCAGCAGCTTGACCCCGGGACAGGGATCCTACGAGCAGTACTTC
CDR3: CASSLTPGQGSYEQYF

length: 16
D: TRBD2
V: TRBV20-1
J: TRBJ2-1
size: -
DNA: TGCAGTGCACGATTGGGGCGGACTAGAAGGTACAATGAGCAGTTCTTC
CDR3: CSARLGRTRRYNEQFF

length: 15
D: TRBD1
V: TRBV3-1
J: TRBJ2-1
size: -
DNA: TGTGCCAGCAGCCCCTGGACAGGCTCTTTACAGGAGCAGTTCTTC
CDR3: CASSPWTGSLQEQFF

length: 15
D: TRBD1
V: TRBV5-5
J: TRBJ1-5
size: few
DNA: TGTGCCAGCAGCCGCTCGGGACAGGGGAATCAGCCCCAGCATTTT
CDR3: CASSRSGQGNQPQHF

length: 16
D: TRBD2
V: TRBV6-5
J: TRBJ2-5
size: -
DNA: TGTGCCAGCAGCCCCCACCCTAGCGGTTCCTACAATGAGCAGTACTTC
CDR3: CASSPHPSGSYNEQYF

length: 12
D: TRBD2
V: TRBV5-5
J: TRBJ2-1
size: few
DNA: TGTGCCAGCATGGGGGGACTATCCGAGCAGTTCTTC
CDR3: CASMGGLSEQFF

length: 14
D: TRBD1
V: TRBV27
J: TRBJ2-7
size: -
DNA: TGTGCCAGCAGCAGACAGGGGGCTTCCCACGAGCAGTACTTC
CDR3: CASSRQGASHEQYF

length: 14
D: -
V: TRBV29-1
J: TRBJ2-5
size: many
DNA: TGCAGCGTTGATTCCATCGGCACGGGAGAGACCCAGTACTTC
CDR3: CSVDSIGTGETQYF

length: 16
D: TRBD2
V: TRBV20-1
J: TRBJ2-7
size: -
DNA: TGCAGTGCTACGGGGACTAGCGGGCTCCAAACTTACGAGCAGTACTTC
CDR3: CSATGTSGLQTYEQYF

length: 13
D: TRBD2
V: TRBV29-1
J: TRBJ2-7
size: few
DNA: TGCAGCGTTCGGACTAGCGGACGCCACGAGCAGTACTTC
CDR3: CSVRTSGRHEQYF

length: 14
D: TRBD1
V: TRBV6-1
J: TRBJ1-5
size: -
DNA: TGTGCCAGCTCAAGGGACAGGCCGGATCAGCCCCAGCATTTT
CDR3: CASSRDRPDQPQHF

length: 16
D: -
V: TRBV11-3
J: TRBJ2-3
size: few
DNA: TGTGCCAGCAGCCTCGGAACCGGGACTTACACAGATACGCAGTATTTT
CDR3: CASSLGTGTYTDTQYF

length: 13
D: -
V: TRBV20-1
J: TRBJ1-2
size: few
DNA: TGCAGTGCTAGAGGGGGCCAGGGATATGGCTACACCTTC
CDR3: CSARGGQGYGYTF

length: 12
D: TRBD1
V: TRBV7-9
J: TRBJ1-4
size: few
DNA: TGTGCCAGCAGCTACGACAGGGGCAAACTGTTTTTT
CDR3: CASSYDRGKLFF

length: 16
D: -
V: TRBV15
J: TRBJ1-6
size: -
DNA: TGTGCCACCAGCAAGCCCTTGGTTCTGGGAGATTCACCCCTCCACTTT
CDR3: CATSKPLVLGDSPLHF

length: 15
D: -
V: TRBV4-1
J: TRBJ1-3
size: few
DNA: TGCGCCAGCAGCCAAGACCGACACGCTGGAAACACCATATATTTT
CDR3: CASSQDRHAGNTIYF

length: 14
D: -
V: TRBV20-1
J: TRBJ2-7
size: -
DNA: TGCAGTGCTAGAAATCGAAACAGGCAGGGCGAGCAGTACTTC
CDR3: CSARNRNRQGEQYF

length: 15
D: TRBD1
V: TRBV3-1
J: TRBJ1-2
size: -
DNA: TGTGCCAGCAGCCAAGAAGGGACAGGATACTATGGCTACACCTTC
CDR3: CASSQEGTGYYGYTF

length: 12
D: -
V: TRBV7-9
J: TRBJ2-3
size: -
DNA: TGTGCCAGCAGCTACTCAACAGATGCGCAGTATTTT
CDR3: CASSYSTDAQYF

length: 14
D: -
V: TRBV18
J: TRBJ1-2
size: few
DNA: TGTGCCAGCTCAGCGGGATTTGAAAACTATGGCTACACCTTC
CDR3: CASSAGFENYGYTF

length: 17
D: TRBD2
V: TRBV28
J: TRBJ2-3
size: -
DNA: TGTGCCAGCAGTTTGTGGCTAGCGGCCCTAGAGGAGGGTACGCAGTATTTT
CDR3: CASSLWLAALEEGTQYF

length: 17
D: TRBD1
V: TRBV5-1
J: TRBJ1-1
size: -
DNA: TGCGCCAGCAGCTTGTTCCCCTGGGAGGACAGGGACACTGAAGCTTTCTTT
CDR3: CASSLFPWEDRDTEAFF

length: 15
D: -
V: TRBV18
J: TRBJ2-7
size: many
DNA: TGTGCCAGCTCACCGGGGGCAGGGGAGTCCTACGAGCAGTACTTC
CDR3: CASSPGAGESYEQYF

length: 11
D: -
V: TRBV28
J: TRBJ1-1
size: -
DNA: TGTGCCAGCTTAATGGAGGGTTTAGCTTTCTTT
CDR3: CASLMEGLAFF

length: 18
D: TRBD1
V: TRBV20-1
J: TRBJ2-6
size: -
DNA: TGCAGTGCGATAACCAGGACAGGGGATTTTTCTGGGGCCAACGTCCTGACTTTC
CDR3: CSAITRTGDFSGANVLTF

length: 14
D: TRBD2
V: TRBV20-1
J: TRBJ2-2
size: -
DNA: TGCAGTGCTAGAGCCAACCGACTAGCGGGGGAGCTGTTTTTT
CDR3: CSARANRLAGELFF

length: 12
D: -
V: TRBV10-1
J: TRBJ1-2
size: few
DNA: TGCGCCAGCAGTGATAAGGGAATCGGCTACACCTTC
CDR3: CASSDKGIGYTF

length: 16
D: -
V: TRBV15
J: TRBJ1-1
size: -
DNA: TGTGCCACCAGCAGCGACCGGGCCCGAGGTTCTCAGCGGGCTTTCTTT
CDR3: CATSSDRARGSQRAFF

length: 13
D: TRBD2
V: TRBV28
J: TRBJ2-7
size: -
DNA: TGTACGAGTAGGACTAGCGGGAGGGTCGAGCAGTACTTC
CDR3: CTSRTSGRVEQYF

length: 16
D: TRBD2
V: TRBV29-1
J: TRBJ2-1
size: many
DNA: TGCAGCGTTGAAGGATTAAGACTAGCTTCCCTGAATGAGCAGTTCTTC
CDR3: CSVEGLRLASLNEQFF

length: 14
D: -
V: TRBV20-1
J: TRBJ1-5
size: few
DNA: TGCAGTGCTTTTCGACAGGCTGGCAATCAGCCCCAGCATTTT
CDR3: CSAFRQAGNQPQHF

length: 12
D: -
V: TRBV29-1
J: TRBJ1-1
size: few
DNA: TGCAGCGTTGATGGGGGTGGGGGGTCAGCTTTCTTT
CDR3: CSVDGGGGSAFF

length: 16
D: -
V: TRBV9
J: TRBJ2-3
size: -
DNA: TGTGCCAGCAGCCCATCGGTCGGGGGCTACACAGATACGCAGTATTTT
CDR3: CASSPSVGGYTDTQYF

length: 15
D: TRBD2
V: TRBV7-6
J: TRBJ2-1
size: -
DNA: TGTGCCAGCAGCTCAAATAGCGGGAGGGGCAATGAGCAGTTCTTC
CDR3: CASSSNSGRGNEQFF

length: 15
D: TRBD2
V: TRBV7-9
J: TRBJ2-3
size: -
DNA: TGTGCCAGCAGCGCCCCGGGACTAGCTGGAGATACGCAGTATTTT
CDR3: CASSAPGLAGDTQYF

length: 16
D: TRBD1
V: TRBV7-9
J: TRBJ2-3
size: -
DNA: TGTGCCAGCAGCCTACGAGGACAGGGGATCACAGATACGCAGTATTTT
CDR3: CASSLRGQGITDTQYF

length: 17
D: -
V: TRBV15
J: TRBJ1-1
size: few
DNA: TGTGCCACCAGCAGTGAACCGTGGGAGACCCGGAACACTGAAGCTTTCTTT
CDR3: CATSSEPWETRNTEAFF

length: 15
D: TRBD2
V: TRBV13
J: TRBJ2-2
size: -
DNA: TGTGCCAGCAGCCCCGCGGGGGGTTACACCGGGGAGCTGTTTTTT
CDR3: CASSPAGGYTGELFF

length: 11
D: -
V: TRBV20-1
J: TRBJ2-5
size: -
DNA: TGCAGTGCTAGAGACGTGGAGACCCAGTACTTC
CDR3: CSARDVETQYF

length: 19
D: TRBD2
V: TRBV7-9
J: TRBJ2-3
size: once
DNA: TGTGCCAGCAGCTTCCCCGGTAGGTCGGGAGGTCCCGGAACAGGTACGCAGTATTTT
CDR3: CASSFPGRSGGPGTGTQYF

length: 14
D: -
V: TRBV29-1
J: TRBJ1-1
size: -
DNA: TGCAGCGTCGACGACACGTACCCCGGCACTGAAGCTTTCTTT
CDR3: CSVDDTYPGTEAFF

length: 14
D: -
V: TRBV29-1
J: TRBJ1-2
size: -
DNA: TGCAGCGTTGAATTAATGGGGGATCACTATGGCTACACCTTC
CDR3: CSVELMGDHYGYTF

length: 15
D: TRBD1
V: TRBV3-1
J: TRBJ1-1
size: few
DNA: TGTGCCAGCCGAGGGACAGGGCCTTCTGGCACTGAAGCTTTCTTT
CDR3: CASRGTGPSGTEAFF

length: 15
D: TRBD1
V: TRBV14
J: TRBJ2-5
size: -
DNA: TGTGCCAGCAGCCCCCACCAGGGGGCTTTTGAGACCCAGTACTTC
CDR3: CASSPHQGAFETQYF

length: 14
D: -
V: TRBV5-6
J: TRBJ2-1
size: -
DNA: TGTGCCAGCAGCTCCCAGGGGAATCGGTTTAGGCAGTTCTTC
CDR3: CASSSQGNRFRQFF